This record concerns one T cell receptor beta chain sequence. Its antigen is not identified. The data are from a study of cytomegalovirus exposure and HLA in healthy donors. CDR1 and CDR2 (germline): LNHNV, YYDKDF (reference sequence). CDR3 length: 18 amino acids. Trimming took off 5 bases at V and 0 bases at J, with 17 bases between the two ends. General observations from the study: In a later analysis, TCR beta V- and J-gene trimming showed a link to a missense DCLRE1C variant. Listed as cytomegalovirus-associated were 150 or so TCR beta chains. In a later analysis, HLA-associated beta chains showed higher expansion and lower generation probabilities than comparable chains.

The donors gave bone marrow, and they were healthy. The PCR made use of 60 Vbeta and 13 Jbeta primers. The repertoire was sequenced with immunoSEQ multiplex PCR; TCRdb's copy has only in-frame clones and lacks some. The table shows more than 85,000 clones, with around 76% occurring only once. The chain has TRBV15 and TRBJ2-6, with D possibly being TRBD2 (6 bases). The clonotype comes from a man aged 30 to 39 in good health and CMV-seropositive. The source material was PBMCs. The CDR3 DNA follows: TGTGCCACCAGCGGAGGGCAGATACGAAGCTCTGGGGCCAACGTCCTGACTTTC. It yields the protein CATSGGQIRSSGANVLTF. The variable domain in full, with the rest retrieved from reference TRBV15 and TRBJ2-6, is DAMVIQNPRYQVTQFGKPVTLSCSQTLNHNVMYWYQQKSSQAPKLLFHYYDKDFNNEADTPDNFQSRRPNTSFCFLDIRSPGLGDTAMYLCATSGGQIRSSGANVLTFGAGSRLTVL.